The 27 T cell receptor beta chains presented below share a single source sample, sequenced in a study of blood T cells in healthy people across ages. Alongside a J-beta primer mix, a sample-barcoded 5' primer served in a second PCR lasting about 7 to 12 cycles. TCRdb itself ran the 5' RACE reads through MiXCR, one entry per CDR3 protein. The sample gives about 830,000 distinct CDR3 sequences, 62% of which show up once; 25% to 35% is in the top ten. Sequencing used blood. Receptors originate from a man aged 30 to 45 in good health.

The V call is TRBV27, the J call TRBJ2-4, with TRBD1 matching 9 bases. The J call may be incorrect, as the DNA end agrees better with TRBJ2-7. Germline CDR1 MNHEY, CDR2 SMNVEV (reference sequence). The CDR3 loop spans 14 amino acids. This CDR3 is CAGTPTGGIDEQYF. For the CDR3, the DNA is TGTGCCGGCACTCCCACAGGGGGCATCGACGAGCAGTACTTC.

The chain couples TRBV4-2 to TRBJ2-7; 9 bases fit TRBD1. The CDR3 runs 16 residues. Trimming took 5 bases from V and 3 from J; bases not matched to a gene: 11. Looked up from germline, CDR1 is LGHNA and CDR2 is YNFKEQ. CDR3 sequence reads: CASSERGTGQIYEQYF. DNA for the CDR3: TGTGCCAGCAGCGAGCGAGGGACAGGGCAGATCTACGAGCAGTACTTC.

The V and J genes are TRBV6-5 and TRBJ2-5, with TRBD1 matching 8 bases. There are 16 residues in the CDR3. In germline, CDR1 is MNHEY, CDR2 SVGAGI. J was trimmed by 2 bases and V by 2 bases; bases with no gene match: 7. Here the CDR3 reads CASSYLPGGSQETQYF. As DNA, the CDR3 is TGTGCCAGCAGTTACCTTCCAGGGGGCTCACAAGAGACCCAGTACTTC.

J is TRBJ2-3 and V is TRBV5-1, with 7 bases aligning to TRBD1. Germline V gene data show CDR1 as SGHRS and CDR2 as YFSETQ. V gave up 0 bases and J gave up 0 bases; unmatched junction bases: 4. The CDR3 length is 16 residues. The CDR3: CASSLAGTASTDTQYF. In DNA, the CDR3 is TGCGCCAGCAGCTTGGCCGGGACAGCTAGCACAGATACGCAGTATTTT.

This clonotype occurred once. The chain carries TRBV12-3 or TRBV12-4 and TRBJ1-6; TRBD1 matches 8 bases. The junction had 13 bases not matched to a gene; V was cut back by 3 bases and J by 9 bases. The CDR3 is 17 residues long. This CDR3 is CASSFGTGSRRGSPLHF. The DNA of the CDR3 is TGTGCCAGCAGTTTTGGGACAGGCTCCCGTAGGGGTTCACCCCTCCACTTT.

Only a few counts were recorded for this clonotype. This chain links TRBV12-3 or TRBV12-4 with TRBJ1-5; D gene ambiguous. This CDR3 is built from 13 residues. V lost 5 bases and J 5 bases, leaving 10 bases between the germline ends. The CDR3 protein is CASSIRRDQPQHF. The CDR3, as DNA: TGTGCCAGCAGTATAAGACGGGATCAGCCCCAGCATTTT.

This chain joins TRBV15 and TRBJ2-6; D is perhaps TRBD1 (5 bases). From germline, CDR1 is LNHNV and CDR2 YYDKDF (reference sequence). The CDR3 totals 14 residues. V was clipped by 0 bases and J by 11 bases, with 11 bases between them. The CDR3 spells CATSRDRGLDVLTF. The CDR3, as DNA: TGTGCCACCAGCAGAGATAGGGGCCTAGACGTCCTGACTTTC. The full variable domain, in which reference TRBV15 and TRBJ2-6 provide the parts outside the CDR3, is DAMVIQNPRYQVTQFGKPVTLSCSQTLNHNVMYWYQQKSSQAPKLLFHYYDKDFNNEADTPDNFQSRRPNTSFCFLDIRSPGLGDTAMYLCATSRDRGLDVLTFGAGSRLTVL.

The genes are TRBV27 and TRBJ1-1; D call uncertain. The V end was cut by 0 bases, the J end by 7 bases, with 6 bases between. Germline CDR1 and CDR2: MNHEY and SMNVEV (reference sequence). The CDR3 has 12 residues. The CDR3 nucleotides are TGTGCCAGCAGTTTATCGTCGGGTGAAGCTTTCTTT. Translating it yields CASSLSSGEAFF.

This sequence joins TRBV6-2 or TRBV6-3 and TRBJ2-1; D tentatively fits TRBD1 or TRBD2 (5 bases each). The CDR3 length is 16 residues. CDR1 is MNHEY, CDR2 SVGEGT, per germline. V was shortened by 7 bases and J by 7 bases, with 23 bases between the two germline ends. The CDR3 nucleotides are TGTGCCAGCATCTCGGGATCTACAGGTAGAGAAAATGAGCAGTTCTTC. It specifies CASISGSTGRENEQFF.

CDR3 in amino acids: CASSLRAYETQYF. Written as DNA, the CDR3 is TGTGCCAGCAGCTTAAGGGCATATGAGACCCAGTACTTC. This chain connects TRBV7-9 to TRBJ2-7; D ambiguous. TRBJ2-5 explains the end of the DNA better; the J call may be wrong. CDR3 length: 13 amino acids. The germline V gene encodes CDR1 SEHNR and CDR2 FQNEAQ (reference sequence).

This clonotype was recorded a few times. The chain joins TRBV28 to TRBJ2-7, with 7 bases lining up with TRBD1. V dropped 7 bases and J dropped 0; count of bases not matched to a gene: 6. The CDR3 length is 14 residues. Per the germline V gene, CDR1 is MDHEN and CDR2 is SYDVKM. This chain's CDR3 is CASTSGTVSYEQYF. Written as DNA, the CDR3 is TGTGCCAGCACCTCTGGGACAGTCTCCTACGAGCAGTACTTC. Drawing the rest from reference TRBV28 and TRBJ2-7, the complete variable domain is DVKVTQSSRYLVKRTGEKVFLECVQDMDHENMFWYRQDPGLGLRLIYFSYDVKMKEKGDIPEGYSVSREKKERFSLILESASTNQTSMYLCASTSGTVSYEQYFGPGTRLTVT.

The rearrangement uses TRBV25-1 and TRBJ1-2, with 9 positions matching TRBD1. CDR1 is MGHDK, CDR2 SYGVNS, per germline. The CDR3 runs to 12 residues. The V segment lost 10 bases and the J segment 4 bases; nucleotides outside the gene matches: 4. For the CDR3, the DNA is TGTGCCACCCAGACAGGGGGCTATGGCTACACCTTC. It encodes CATQTGGYGYTF.

This clonotype was detected only once. A read error may be the cause here, since a much bigger clone is one base away. The chain carries TRBV28 and TRBJ2-7; 7 bases fit TRBD1. The CDR3 consists of 13 residues. J gave up 5 bases and V 4 bases, and 5 bases lay outside the gene matches. Germline V CDR1 and CDR2: MDHEN, SYDVKM. In DNA, the CDR3 is TGTGCCAGCAGTTCGGGACAGTCCGACGAGCAGTACTTC. Its translation is CASSSGQSDEQYF.

The chain is built from TRBV4-3 and TRBJ1-5; no clear D. This CDR3 comprises 15 residues. Germline loops: CDR1 LGHNA, CDR2 YSLEER. The V and J ends lost 0 bases and 2 bases respectively, with 8 bases between them. The DNA for the CDR3 is TGCGCCAGCAGCCAAGAGGGGTTTGGCAATCAGCCCCAGCATTTT. This encodes CASSQEGFGNQPQHF.

V is TRBV28 and J is TRBJ1-2; D gene unclear. The CDR3 sequence is 11 residues long. The V gene lost 8 bases and the J gene lost 4 bases, with 8 bases spanning the gap. Germline V gives CDR1 MDHEN, CDR2 SYDVKM. CDR3 sequence reads: CASYGGYGYTF. CDR3 coding DNA: TGTGCCAGCTACGGCGGCTATGGCTACACCTTC.

This chain links TRBV7-7 with TRBJ2-7; D gene uncertain. Germline values: CDR1 SSHAT, CDR2 FNYEAQ (reference sequence). This CDR3 is built from 14 residues. V was trimmed by 5 bases and J by 6 bases, leaving 17 bases between them. CDR3: CASSPGPASLEQYF. The CDR3 bases are TGTGCCAGCAGCCCCGGTCCAGCGAGCCTCGAGCAGTACTTC.

This rearrangement joins TRBV11-2 to TRBJ2-5; possible D gene TRBD1, 5 bases. Germline CDR1 is SGHAT and CDR2 is FQNNGV. The CDR3 spans 17 residues. With 1 base removed from V and 1 base from J, the gap between germline ends came to 16 bases. The CDR3 reads CASSLVRPGLGQETQYF. CDR3 coding DNA: TGTGCCAGCAGCTTAGTGAGGCCAGGGCTCGGCCAAGAGACCCAGTACTTC.

The chain is built from TRBV5-5 and TRBJ1-2; D might be TRBD1 (5 bases). Trimming stripped 0 bases from V and 8 bases from J, with 23 bases between. The CDR3 consists of 17 residues. CDR1 is SGHKS and CDR2 is YYEKEE in the germline V gene (reference sequence). CDR3 sequence: CASSLDPGIEGKRGYTF. The CDR3 DNA reads as TGTGCCAGCAGCTTGGACCCAGGGATTGAGGGGAAAAGGGGCTACACCTTC.

This chain uses TRBV7-9 with TRBJ1-5; 8 nucleotides align to TRBD1. The CDR3 sequence is 14 residues long. With 5 bases clipped from V and 8 bases from J, the junction kept 8 bases outside the gene matches. From germline, CDR1 is SEHNR and CDR2 FQNEAQ (reference sequence). CDR3 nucleotides: TGTGCCAGCAGCCCCCAGGGGGCTAGAGAGCCCCAGCATTTT. Its translation is CASSPQGAREPQHF.

The genes are TRBV4-2 and TRBJ2-4, with 9 bases aligning to TRBD1. Looked up from germline, CDR1 is LGHNA and CDR2 is YNFKEQ. This CDR3 comprises 18 residues. V lost 0 bases to trimming and J lost 3 bases; unmatched junction nucleotides: 9. Here the CDR3 reads CASSQEWDRDRGKNIQYF. The CDR3 DNA sequence: TGTGCCAGCAGCCAAGAGTGGGACAGGGATCGCGGCAAAAACATTCAGTACTTC.

This clonotype occurred once. The chain combines TRBV28 with TRBJ2-3; 8 bases match TRBD2. The CDR3 contains 17 residues. V trimming: 2 bases; J trimming: 4 bases; junction bases outside the gene matches: 11. CDR1 and CDR2 from the germline V gene are MDHEN and SYDVKM. Here the CDR3 reads CASSLGAGTRSSDTQYF. In nucleotides, the CDR3 is TGTGCCAGCAGTTTAGGAGCCGGGACTAGAAGCTCAGATACGCAGTATTTT.

This clonotype was seen at least ten times. The chain is built from TRBV20-1 and TRBJ1-2; tentative D call: TRBD1 (6 bases). Germline CDR1 DFQATT, CDR2 SNEGSKA (reference sequence). V was clipped by 0 bases and J by 7 bases, with 15 bases between them. The CDR3 is 14 residues long. The CDR3 DNA reads TGCAGTGCTAGAGATTTAGAAGGGGGTAGTGGCTACACCTTC. This codes for CSARDLEGGSGYTF.

This chain connects TRBV7-9 to TRBJ1-2; no reliable D call. The CDR3 is 13 amino acids. The V gene's germline CDR1 is SEHNR and CDR2 FQNEAQ (reference sequence). The germline V and J ends were trimmed by 1 base and 10 bases, with 13 bases remaining between them. The CDR3 sequence: CASSLDTAIVYTF. CDR3 DNA: TGTGCCAGCAGCTTAGATACCGCTATCGTCTACACCTTC. The whole variable domain, filled in from reference TRBV7-9 and TRBJ1-2, reads DTGVSQNPRHKITKRGQNVTFRCDPISEHNRLYWYRQTLGQGPEFLTYFQNEAQLEKSRLLSDRFSAERPKGSFSTLEIQRTEQGDSAMYLCASSLDTAIVYTFGSGTRLTVV.

The chain recombines TRBV25-1 with TRBJ1-6, with D maybe TRBD1 (5 bases). V dropped 6 bases and J dropped 7 bases, with 13 bases sitting between them. Germline V gives CDR1 MGHDK, CDR2 SYGVNS. There are 14 residues in the CDR3. The chain's CDR3 is CASRPRGGNSPLHF. For the CDR3, the DNA is TGTGCCAGCAGGCCCCGGGGCGGAAATTCACCCCTCCACTTT.

The chain is built from TRBV12-3 or TRBV12-4 and TRBJ2-5, with 12 bases matching TRBD2. Unmatched junction bases numbered 2, after V lost 8 bases and J lost 1 base. The CDR3 contains 14 residues. CDR3 nucleotide sequence: TGTGCCAGCGGACTAGCGGGGATCCAAGAGACCCAGTACTTC. It codes for CASGLAGIQETQYF.

This clonotype was seen a few times. The rearrangement uses TRBV29-1 and TRBJ1-2; unclear D gene. CDR1 and CDR2 (germline): SQVTM, ANQGSEA. This CDR3 has 13 amino acids. V was pared by 4 bases and J by 1 base, with 10 bases between. The CDR3 is CSVVGGDNYGYTF. The CDR3 DNA sequence: TGCAGCGTTGTAGGAGGTGATAACTATGGCTACACCTTC. The entire variable domain, with the rest obtained from reference TRBV29-1 and TRBJ1-2, is as follows: SAVISQKPSRDICQRGTSLTIQCQVDSQVTMMFWYRQQPGQSLTLIATANQGSEATYESGFVIDKFPISRPNLTFSTLTVSNMSPEDSSIYLCSVVGGDNYGYTFGSGTRLTVV.

The V and J genes are TRBV4-2 and TRBJ2-7; 11 bases are a match to TRBD2. J was trimmed by 0 bases and V by 0 bases; bases with no gene match: 4. The CDR3 contains 17 residues. The germline CDR1 and CDR2 sequences are LGHNA and YNFKEQ. The CDR3 DNA follows: TGTGCCAGCAGCCAAGAGACTAGCGGGGTCGTCTCCTACGAGCAGTACTTC. It is translated as CASSQETSGVVSYEQYF.